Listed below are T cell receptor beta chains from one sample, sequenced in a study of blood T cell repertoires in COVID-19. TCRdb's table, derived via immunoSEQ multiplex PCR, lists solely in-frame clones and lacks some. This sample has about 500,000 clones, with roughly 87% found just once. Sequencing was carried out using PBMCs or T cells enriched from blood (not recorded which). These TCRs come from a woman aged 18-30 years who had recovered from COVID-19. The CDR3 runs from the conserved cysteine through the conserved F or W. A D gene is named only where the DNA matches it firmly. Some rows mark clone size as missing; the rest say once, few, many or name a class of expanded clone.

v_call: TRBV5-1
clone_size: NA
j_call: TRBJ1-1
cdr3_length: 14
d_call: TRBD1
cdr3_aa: CASRPLTGDTEAFF
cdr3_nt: TGCGCCAGCAGGCCTTTGACAGGGGACACTGAAGCTTTCTTT

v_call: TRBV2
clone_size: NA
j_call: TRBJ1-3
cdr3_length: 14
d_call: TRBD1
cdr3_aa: CASKQGASGNTIYF
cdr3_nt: TGTGCCAGCAAACAGGGGGCCTCTGGAAACACCATATATTTT

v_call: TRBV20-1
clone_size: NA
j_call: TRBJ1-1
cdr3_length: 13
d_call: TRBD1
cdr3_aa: CSASSPGGTEAFF
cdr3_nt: TGCAGTGCTAGTTCCCCAGGGGGCACTGAAGCTTTCTTT

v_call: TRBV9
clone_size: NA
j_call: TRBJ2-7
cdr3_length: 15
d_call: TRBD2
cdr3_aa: CASSGGPAGGSEQYF
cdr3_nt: TGTGCCAGCAGCGGAGGACCTGCGGGGGGATCCGAGCAGTACTTC

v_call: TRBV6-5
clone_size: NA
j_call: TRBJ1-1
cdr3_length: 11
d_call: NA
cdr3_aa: CASIGGGGAFF
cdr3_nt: TGTGCCAGCATAGGGGGGGGTGGAGCTTTCTTT

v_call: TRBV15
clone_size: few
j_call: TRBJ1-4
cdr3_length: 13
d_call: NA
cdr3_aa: CATSRGEGEKLFF
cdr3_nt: TGTGCCACCAGCAGAGGGGAGGGGGAAAAACTGTTTTTT

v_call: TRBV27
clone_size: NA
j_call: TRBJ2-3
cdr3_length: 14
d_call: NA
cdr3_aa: CASSRSRHSDTQYF
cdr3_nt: TGTGCCAGCAGTCGTTCTAGGCATTCAGATACGCAGTATTTT

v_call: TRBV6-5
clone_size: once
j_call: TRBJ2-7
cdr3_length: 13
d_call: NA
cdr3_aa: CASSLTEPYEQYF
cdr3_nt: TGTGCCAGCAGCCTGACAGAGCCCTACGAGCAGTACTTC

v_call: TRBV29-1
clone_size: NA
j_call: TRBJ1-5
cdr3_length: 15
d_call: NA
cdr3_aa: CSVVFVGGRNQPQHF
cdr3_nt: TGCAGCGTTGTGTTCGTCGGCGGGCGCAATCAGCCCCAGCATTTT

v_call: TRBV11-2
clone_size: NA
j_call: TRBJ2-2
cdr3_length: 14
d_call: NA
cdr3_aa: CASSFLQGSGELFF
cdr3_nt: TGTGCCAGCAGCTTTCTTCAGGGTTCCGGGGAGCTGTTTTTT

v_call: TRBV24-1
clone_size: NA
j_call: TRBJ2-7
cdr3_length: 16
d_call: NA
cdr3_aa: CATQAGQYPSTYEQYF
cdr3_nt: TGTGCCACCCAAGCTGGACAATACCCTTCAACCTACGAGCAGTACTTC

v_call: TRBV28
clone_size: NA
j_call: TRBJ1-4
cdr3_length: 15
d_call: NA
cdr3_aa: CASSPPGGSREKLFF
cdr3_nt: TGTGCCAGCAGTCCGCCTGGGGGCTCCCGGGAAAAACTGTTTTTT

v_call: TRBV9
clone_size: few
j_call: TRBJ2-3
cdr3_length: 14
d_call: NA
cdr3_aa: CASSVAGEEDTQYF
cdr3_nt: TGTGCCAGCAGCGTAGCCGGGGAGGAAGATACGCAGTATTTT

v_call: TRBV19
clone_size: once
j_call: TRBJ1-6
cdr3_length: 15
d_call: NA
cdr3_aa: CASSLVGADGSPLHF
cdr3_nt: TGTGCCAGTAGTTTGGTGGGGGCAGACGGTTCACCCCTCCACTTT

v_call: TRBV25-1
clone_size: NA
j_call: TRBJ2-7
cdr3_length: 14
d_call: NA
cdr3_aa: CASSDSQGPYEQYF
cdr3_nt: TGTGCCAGCAGTGACTCACAGGGACCCTACGAGCAGTACTTC

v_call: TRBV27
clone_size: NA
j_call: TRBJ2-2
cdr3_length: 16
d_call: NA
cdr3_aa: CASSLSSGRNTGELFF
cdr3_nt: TGTGCCAGCAGTTTATCGTCGGGGAGGAACACCGGGGAGCTGTTTTTT

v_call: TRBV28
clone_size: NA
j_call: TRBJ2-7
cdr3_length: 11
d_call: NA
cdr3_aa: CASSSWTEQYF
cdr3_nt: TGTGCCAGCAGTTCCTGGACTGAGCAGTACTTC

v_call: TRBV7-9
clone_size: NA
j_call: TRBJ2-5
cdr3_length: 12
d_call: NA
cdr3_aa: CASSLAGPLGYF
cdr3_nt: TGTGCCAGCAGCTTGGCGGGGCCATTGGGGTACTTC

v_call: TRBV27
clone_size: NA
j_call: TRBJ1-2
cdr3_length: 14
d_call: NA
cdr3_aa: CASSSGMSNYGYTF
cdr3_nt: TGTGCCAGCAGCTCCGGGATGTCAAACTATGGCTACACCTTC